Each of the 10 T cell receptor beta chains below was sequenced from the same sample in a study of early T cells in non-severe SARS-CoV-2 infection. MiXCR, applied by TCRdb to the 5' RACE reads, yields one record per CDR3 protein. The sample records about 63,000 distinct CDR3 sequences, roughly 13% being singletons. Input material: whole blood. The receptors were gathered from an adult who was a healthcare worker with PCR-confirmed SARS-CoV-2 infection or an uninfected control (not recorded which).

This clonotype has a count of ten or more. J is TRBJ2-1 and V is TRBV29-1, with 7 bases fitting TRBD1. V lost 5 bases and J lost 0; bases outside the gene matches: 4. From germline, CDR1 is SQVTM and CDR2 ANQGSEA. This CDR3 is 14 amino acids long. The CDR3 loop reads CSVPDRSSYNEQFF. The DNA for the CDR3 is TGCAGCGTTCCGGACAGGAGCTCCTACAATGAGCAGTTCTTC.

In its sample, this clonotype was seen many times. V and J are TRBV14 and TRBJ1-2; D unclear. This CDR3 is built from 13 residues. CDR1 is SGHDN, CDR2 FVKESK, per germline. V gave up 1 base and J gave up 8 bases, with 11 bases separating them. The CDR3 DNA reads as TGTGCCAGCAGCCAAGGGACCCTGGAAGGCTACACCTTC. Encoded protein: CASSQGTLEGYTF.

This clonotype was observed at least ten times. This chain uses TRBV2 with TRBJ1-2; a possible D gene is TRBD1 (5 bases). The CDR3 length is 16 residues. V was pared by 0 bases and J by 5 bases, with 16 bases between. The germline V gene has CDR1 SNHLY and CDR2 FYNNEI. The CDR3 bases are TGTGCCAGCAGTGAAGCGAGGGGAGGACGAGGATATGGCTACACCTTC. Residues: CASSEARGGRGYGYTF.

J is TRBJ2-1 and V is TRBV27; no firm D call. Trimming pared 5 bases from V and 5 bases from J, leaving 13 bases between. Germline V gives CDR1 MNHEY, CDR2 SMNVEV (reference sequence). The CDR3 is 14 amino acids. CDR3 region: CASSPLDGHNEQFF. The CDR3 DNA follows: TGTGCCAGCAGTCCCCTTGACGGGCACAATGAGCAGTTCTTC.

The genes are TRBV20-1 and TRBJ1-2, with D unclear. There are 11 residues in the CDR3. The V gene lost 3 bases and the J gene lost 4 bases, with 6 bases spanning the gap. From germline, CDR1 is DFQATT and CDR2 SNEGSKA (reference sequence). CDR3 in amino acids: CSASPSYGYTF. The DNA for the CDR3 is TGCAGTGCTAGTCCCAGCTATGGCTACACCTTC.

In DNA, the CDR3 is TGCAGCGTTGGGGACAGGATCTACGAGCAGTACTTC. Residues: CSVGDRIYEQYF. V gene TRBV29-1 combines with J gene TRBJ2-7; 8 bases align to TRBD1. CDR1 and CDR2 (germline): SQVTM, ANQGSEA. The V segment lost 4 bases and the J segment 3 bases; nucleotides outside the gene matches: 2. This CDR3 has 12 amino acids.

This clonotype was seen just once. The J gene is TRBJ1-1, the V gene TRBV6-2 or TRBV6-3; no reliable D call. V was clipped by 0 bases and J by 1 base, with 15 bases between them. CDR1 and CDR2 (germline): MNHEY, SVGEGT. This CDR3 spans 17 amino acids. The CDR3 DNA is TGTGCCAGCAGTTACTCCCCACTCTGGGAAGAGAACACTGAAGCTTTCTTT. Encoded protein: CASSYSPLWEENTEAFF.

This clonotype was seen repeatedly, ten times or more. The rearrangement links TRBV9 to TRBJ2-5; TRBD2 aligns across 10 bases. The CDR3 has 14 amino acids. In germline, CDR1 is SGDLS, CDR2 YYNGEE. V shed 3 bases and J 3 bases; nucleotides not matched to a gene: 2. CDR3 amino acids: CASSGGLAEETQYF. The CDR3 DNA follows: TGTGCCAGCAGCGGCGGACTAGCGGAAGAGACCCAGTACTTC.

Ten or more counts support this clonotype. This chain connects TRBV12-3 or TRBV12-4 to TRBJ1-2; perhaps TRBD1 as D (6 bases). CDR3 size: 16 residues. V was shortened by 6 bases and J by 2 bases, with 19 bases between the two germline ends. CDR3 coding DNA: TGTGCCAGCAGCCCCAGACAGGCCCCCGTAAACTATGGCTACACCTTC. Residues: CASSPRQAPVNYGYTF.

In its sample, this clonotype was seen many times. The chain links TRBV5-1 to TRBJ1-1, with D uncertain. Trimming took 2 bases from V and 7 from J, leaving 15 bases between them. Germline V gene sequence: CDR1 SGHRS, CDR2 YFSETQ. CDR3 length: 14 residues. CDR3 region: CASSLGVEGLEAFF. The CDR3 region has the DNA TGCGCCAGCAGCTTAGGAGTAGAAGGGCTTGAAGCTTTCTTT.